This T cell receptor beta chain was observed in a study of CD8+ T cells in alopecia areata. Study-wide results and limits: TCR sharing across patients was less clear than in mice, possibly HLA-related.

CDR1 LNHDA and CDR2 SQIVND come from the germline V gene (reference sequence). This CDR3 spans 16 amino acids. V lost 4 bases to trimming and J lost 4 bases; unmatched junction nucleotides: 9. As part of sample collection, lesional scalp punch biopsies and peripheral blood were taken from alopecia areata patients. Of note for this clone: Antigen: not known.

In each case, RNA was isolated and then reverse transcribed into cDNA as the sequencing template. Assay used: immunoSEQ multiplex PCR; TCRdb lists only in-frame clones, some missing. Of under 20,000 clones in the sample, less than 70% were seen once. The sequence derives from a human donor with alopecia areata. Material: skin, obtained at week 0. V is TRBV19 and J is TRBJ2-7; 11 bases are a match to TRBD1. In nucleotides, the CDR3 is TGTGCCAGTAGTAAGGTCTCCGGGACAGGGGGTTACGAGCAGTACTTC. Translation: CASSKVSGTGGYEQYF. Drawing the rest from reference TRBV19 and TRBJ2-7, the complete variable domain is DGGITQSPKYLFRKEGQNVTLSCEQNLNHDAMYWYRQDPGQGLRLIYYSQIVNDFQKGDIAEGYSVSREKKESFPLTVTSAQKNPTAFYLCASSKVSGTGGYEQYFGPGTRLTVT.